This T cell receptor (beta chain) was obtained from a study of CD8 T cells in ankylosing spondylitis. This CDR3 comprises 16 residues. V dropped 6 bases and J dropped 2 bases, with 14 bases sitting between them. Germline lookup yields CDR1 SGHAT and CDR2 FQNNGV. Each CDR3 protein is one row after TCRdb ran MiXCR on the 5' RACE reads. In the table there are 200,000 to 250,000 distinct CDR3 sequences, around 10% of which are singletons. This clonotype has a handful of counts. Sequenced material: blood, either unsorted or a sorted T cell fraction (not recorded which). This clonotype was obtained from a male donor with ankylosing spondylitis or in good health (not recorded which). The chain links TRBV11-2 to TRBJ2-6, with D perhaps assigned TRBD1 or TRBD2 (5 bases each). CDR3 sequence: CASSWDLTPGANVLTF. CDR3 nucleotide sequence: TGTGCCAGCAGTTGGGACCTTACCCCTGGGGCCAACGTCCTGACTTTC. Filled out from reference TRBV11-2 and TRBJ2-6, the complete variable domain reads EAGVAQSPRYKIIEKRQSVAFWCNPISGHATLYWYQQILGQGPKLLIQFQNNGVVDDSQLPKDRFSAERLKGVDSTLKIQPAKLEDSAVYLCASSWDLTPGANVLTFGAGSRLTVL.